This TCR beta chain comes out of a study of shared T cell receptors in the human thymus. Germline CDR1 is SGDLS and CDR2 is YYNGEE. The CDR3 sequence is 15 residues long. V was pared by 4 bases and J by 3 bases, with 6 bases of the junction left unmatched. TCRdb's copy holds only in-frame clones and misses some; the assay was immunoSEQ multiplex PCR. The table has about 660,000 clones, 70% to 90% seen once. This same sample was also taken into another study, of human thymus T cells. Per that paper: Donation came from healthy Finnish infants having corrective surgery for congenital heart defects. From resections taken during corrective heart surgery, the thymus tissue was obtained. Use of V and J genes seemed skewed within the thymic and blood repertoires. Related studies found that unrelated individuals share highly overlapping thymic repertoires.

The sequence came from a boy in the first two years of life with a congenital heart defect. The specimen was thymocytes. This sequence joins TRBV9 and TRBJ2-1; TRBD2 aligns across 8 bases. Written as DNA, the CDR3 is TGTGCCAGCAGCCCTAGACTAGCGAGCTACAATGAGCAGTTCTTC. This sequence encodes CASSPRLASYNEQFF.